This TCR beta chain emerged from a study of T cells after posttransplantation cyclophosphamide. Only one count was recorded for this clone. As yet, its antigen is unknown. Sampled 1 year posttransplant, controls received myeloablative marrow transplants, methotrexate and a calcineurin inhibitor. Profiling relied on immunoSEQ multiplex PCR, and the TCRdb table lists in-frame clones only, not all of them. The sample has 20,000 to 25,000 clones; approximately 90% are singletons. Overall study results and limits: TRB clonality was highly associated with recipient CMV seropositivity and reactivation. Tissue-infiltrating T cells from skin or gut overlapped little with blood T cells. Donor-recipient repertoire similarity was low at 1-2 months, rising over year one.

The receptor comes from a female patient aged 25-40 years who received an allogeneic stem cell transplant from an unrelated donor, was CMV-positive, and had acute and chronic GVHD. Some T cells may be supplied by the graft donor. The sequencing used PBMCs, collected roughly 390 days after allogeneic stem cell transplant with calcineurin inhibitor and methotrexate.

CDR3 loop: CASSSMETQYF. CDR3 nucleotides: TGTGCCAGCAGCTCCATGGAGACCCAGTACTTC. The chain employs TRBV7-8 and TRBJ2-5, with D unresolved. The ends were cut back, 4 bases at V and 5 bases at J, with 5 bases in the middle. The CDR3 consists of 11 residues. CDR1 is SGHVS and CDR2 is FQNEAQ in the germline V gene. The full variable domain, with the rest looked up from reference TRBV7-8 and TRBJ2-5, is GAGVSQSPRYKVAKRGQDVALRCDPISGHVSLFWYQQALGQGPEFLTYFQNEAQLDKSGLPSDRFFAERPEGSVSTLKIQRTQQEDSAVYLCASSSMETQYFGPGTRLLVL.